One sample yielded the 6 T cell receptor beta chains listed below, sequenced in a study of T cell responses to AZD1222 COVID-19 vaccine. Some clones are missing from TCRdb's copy, which holds only in-frame ones; the method was immunoSEQ multiplex PCR. The sample consists of some 160,000 clones, around 92% of them appearing once. The sequencing here drew on peripheral blood, taken on day 0 of AZD1222 vaccination. The receptor set was obtained from an adult in good health.

The rearrangement uses TRBV18 and TRBJ2-2; D perhaps matches TRBD2 (6 bases). The germline CDR1 and CDR2 sequences are KGHSH and LQKENI. V was cut by 2 bases and J by 1 base, with 11 bases left in between. This CDR3 comprises 16 residues. The CDR3 DNA reads as TGTGCCAGCTCACCAGTCCAGGGAGGGAACACCGGGGAGCTGTTTTTT. Translated, it gives CASSPVQGGNTGELFF. The variable domain in full, completed from reference TRBV18 and TRBJ2-2, reads NAGVMQNPRHLVRRRGQEARLRCSPMKGHSHVYWYRQLPEEGLKFMVYLQKENIIDESGMPKERFSAEFPKEGPSILRIQQVVRGDSAAYFCASSPVQGGNTGELFFGEGSRLTVL.

The genes are TRBV9 and TRBJ2-2, with D perhaps matching TRBD1 or TRBD2 (5 bases each). The germline V gene encodes CDR1 SGDLS and CDR2 YYNGEE. This CDR3 spans 16 amino acids. V lost 1 base, J lost 4 bases, and 14 bases lay in between. CDR3 region: CASSVFGGVSTGELFF. As DNA, the CDR3 is TGTGCCAGCAGCGTATTTGGGGGTGTATCCACCGGGGAGCTGTTTTTT.

On this clone: This sample includes further DNA sequences coding for the same CDR3. V gene TRBV9 combines with J gene TRBJ2-1, with TRBD1 matching over 7 bases. The CDR3 totals 15 residues. The germline V gene has CDR1 SGDLS and CDR2 YYNGEE. The junction had 4 bases not matched to a gene; V was cut back by 0 bases and J by 4 bases. The DNA of the CDR3 is TGTGCCAGCAGCGTAGCGACAGGGTCTTACAATGAGCAGTTCTTC. Protein product: CASSVATGSYNEQFF.

Written as DNA, the CDR3 is TGTGCCAGCAGCTTAGGGCAGGGGAGGAGGACTGGGGCCAACGTCCTGACTTTC. It is translated as CASSLGQGRRTGANVLTF. V gene TRBV7-9 combines with J gene TRBJ2-6, with D possibly called TRBD1 or TRBD2 (6 bases each). From germline, CDR1 is SEHNR and CDR2 FQNEAQ (reference sequence). V was cut by 1 base and J by 2 bases, with 15 bases left in between. CDR3 length equals 18 residues.

The chain employs TRBV5-1 and TRBJ1-3; D is possibly TRBD1 (6 bases). The V gene lost 0 bases and the J gene lost 4 bases, with 17 bases spanning the gap. The V gene's germline CDR1 is SGHRS and CDR2 YFSETQ. CDR3 size: 17 residues. DNA of the CDR3: TGCGCCAGCAGCTTGGGCACAGGGAAGTGGGACGGAAACACCATATATTTT. It codes for CASSLGTGKWDGNTIYF.

This clone was seen once. Other DNA sequences within the sample encode an identical CDR3. The CDR3 loop reads CASSPRGGTEAFF. The CDR3 DNA is TGTGCCAGCTCACCAAGGGGTGGGACTGAAGCTTTCTTT. The V gene is TRBV18, the J gene TRBJ1-1; D may be TRBD1 (5 bases). V was trimmed by 2 bases and J by 5 bases, leaving 9 bases between them. The V gene's germline CDR1 is KGHSH and CDR2 LQKENI. The CDR3 is made up of 13 amino acids.